Shown below are 18 T cell receptor beta chains from a single sample sequenced in a study of blood T cells in healthy people across ages. With a J-beta primer mix and a sample-barcoded 5' primer, a second PCR ran about 7 to 12 cycles. In TCRdb, the 5' RACE reads were re-called with MiXCR into one record per CDR3 protein. Of about 290,000 distinct CDR3 sequences listed, roughly a quarter are singletons. Sequencing was performed on blood. All receptors derive from a woman in her 70s in good health.

V usage is TRBV3-1 and J usage is TRBJ2-5; 8 bases are a match to TRBD2. The length of the CDR3 is 17 residues. Trimming at V came to 3 bases and at J to 4 bases, leaving 13 bases not matched to a gene. Germline assignment: CDR1 LGHDT and CDR2 YNNKEL (reference sequence). Here the CDR3 DNA reads TGTGCCAGCAGCCAGCTCAGCAGCGGGAGATATGGAGAGACCCAGTACTTC. Translated: CASSQLSSGRYGETQYF.

The chain employs TRBV7-2 and TRBJ2-5, with D tentatively TRBD1 (5 bases). Deletions cut 2 bases from V and 0 bases from J, with 13 bases between. The CDR3 has 16 amino acids. The germline CDR1 and CDR2 sequences are SGHTA and FQGNSA. CDR3 nucleotide sequence: TGTGCCAGCAGCTTATTTTGGGGCGCCGACCAAGAGACCCAGTACTTC. As protein: CASSLFWGADQETQYF. The variable domain in full, completed from reference TRBV7-2 and TRBJ2-5, reads GAGVSQSPSNKVTEKGKDVELRCDPISGHTALYWYRQSLGQGLEFLIYFQGNSAPDKSGLPSDRFSAERTGGSVSTLTIQRTQQEDSAVYLCASSLFWGADQETQYFGPGTRLLVL.

With regard to this clonotype: Compared with germline, one end of the junction differs, possibly owing to a read error. The chain has TRBV4-1 and TRBJ2-5; 12 nucleotides align to TRBD2. Germline CDR1 is MGHRA and CDR2 is YSYEKL. There are 15 residues in the CDR3. The CDR3, as DNA: TGCGCCGGCAGCCAAGAGGCTAGCGGGAGGGGTGAGCAGTCCTTC. Protein product: CAGSQEASGRGEQSF.

This clonotype has only a few counts. The rearrangement links TRBV3-1 to TRBJ1-5; D may be TRBD1 (6 bases). V was pared by 2 bases and J by 6 bases, with 8 bases between. Germline V gene data show CDR1 as LGHDT and CDR2 as YNNKEL (reference sequence). The CDR3 extends over 13 amino acids. The CDR3 DNA follows: TGTGCCAGCAGCCAAAGGGGGGCTCAGCCCCAGCATTTT. Translating it yields CASSQRGAQPQHF.

This clonotype was seen just once. The chain links TRBV7-9 to TRBJ1-5, with D uncertain. The ends were cut back, 5 bases at V and 4 bases at J, with 6 bases in the middle. The CDR3 has 12 residues. Germline V gives CDR1 SEHNR, CDR2 FQNEAQ (reference sequence). In nucleotides, the CDR3 is TGTGCCAGCAGCCACCTAAATCAGCCCCAGCATTTT. Translating gives CASSHLNQPQHF.

This clonotype was found a few times. The chain carries TRBV15 and TRBJ2-4; D ambiguous. The V gene's germline CDR1 is LNHNV and CDR2 YYDKDF (reference sequence). The germline V and J ends were trimmed by 0 bases and 2 bases, with 5 bases remaining between them. The CDR3 loop spans 14 amino acids. The CDR3 DNA is TGTGCCACCAGCAGAGATCTCTCCAAAAACATTCAGTACTTC. Residues: CATSRDLSKNIQYF.

This clonotype was seen a few times. CDR3 nucleotide sequence: TGTGCCAGCAGCTTAGTACTAGCGGAGACCCAGTACTTC. Translation: CASSLVLAETQYF. The gene calls are TRBV11-2 and TRBJ2-5; 7 bases are a match to TRBD2. In germline, CDR1 is SGHAT, CDR2 FQNNGV. CDR3 length equals 13 residues. The V and J ends lost 1 base and 5 bases, in that order; junction bases with no gene match: 1.

The chain links TRBV27 to TRBJ2-7, with 9 bases that match TRBD2. V lost 4 bases, J lost 3 bases, and 13 bases stayed unmatched. Germline CDR1 MNHEY, CDR2 SMNVEV (reference sequence). The CDR3 has 17 residues. Here the CDR3 DNA reads TGTGCCAGCAGTTCGTCCAGCGGGAGGTCCCGGGGCTACGAGCAGTACTTC. It translates to CASSSSSGRSRGYEQYF.

This clonotype occurred many times. The chain recombines TRBV20-1 with TRBJ2-5; 7 bases are shared with TRBD2. The CDR3 has 11 residues. V lost 5 bases to trimming and J lost 5 bases; unmatched junction nucleotides: 2. Germline V gives CDR1 DFQATT, CDR2 SNEGSKA (reference sequence). Here the CDR3 DNA reads TGCAGTGCTTGGGGGGGGGAGACCCAGTACTTC. The encoded protein is CSAWGGETQYF.

In this sample, this clonotype turned up a few times. This chain joins TRBV7-2 and TRBJ2-7, with D perhaps TRBD2 (6 bases). Trimming took off 5 bases at V and 6 bases at J, with 20 bases between the two ends. CDR1 is SGHTA, CDR2 FQGNSA, per germline. The CDR3 consists of 15 residues. CDR3 region: CASSLLAPLDGEQYF. CDR3 in DNA: TGTGCCAGCAGCCTCCTAGCGCCCCTGGATGGCGAGCAGTACTTC.

This clonotype was seen only a few times. This chain connects TRBV19 to TRBJ1-1; D is ambiguous. The CDR3 sequence is 11 residues long. Germline V gene data show CDR1 as LNHDA and CDR2 as SQIVND (reference sequence). CDR3 region: CGRRPGKGAFF. For the CDR3, the DNA is TGTGGCCGAAGACCGGGAAAGGGAGCTTTCTTT.

The rearrangement joins TRBV6-2 or TRBV6-3 to TRBJ2-1; D is undetermined. CDR1 MNHEY and CDR2 SVGEGT come from the germline V gene. The CDR3 is 14 residues long. V shed 8 bases and J shed 7 bases, with 18 bases lying between them. Here the CDR3 DNA reads TGTGCCAGCTCAGAGCCCCCCATATCGAATGAGCAGTTCTTC. The encoded protein is CASSEPPISNEQFF.

The V call is TRBV20-1, the J call TRBJ2-7; TRBD2 matches at 7 bases. In germline, CDR1 is DFQATT, CDR2 SNEGSKA (reference sequence). Germline trimming cut 2 bases from V and 3 bases from J; bases unmatched to any gene: 10. CDR3 length: 15 amino acids. CDR3 loop: CSARSFGPSGYEQYF. The DNA of the CDR3 is TGCAGTGCTAGATCGTTTGGGCCTAGCGGCTACGAGCAGTACTTC.

The chain joins TRBV20-1 to TRBJ1-6, with D uncertain. V was clipped by 5 bases and J by 8 bases, with 7 bases between them. Germline values: CDR1 DFQATT, CDR2 SNEGSKA (reference sequence). This CDR3 contains 11 residues. The CDR3 bases are TGCAGTGCTGGAGGAGATTCACCCCTCCACTTT. Translating gives CSAGGDSPLHF.

The rearrangement uses TRBV9 and TRBJ2-5; possible D gene TRBD1, 6 bases. CDR1 is SGDLS and CDR2 is YYNGEE in the germline V gene. CDR3 size: 16 residues. V lost 3 bases to trimming and J lost 1 base, with 16 bases between them. CDR3 loop: CASSAPQGPVQETQYF. In DNA form, the CDR3 reads TGTGCCAGCAGCGCCCCACAGGGTCCTGTCCAAGAGACCCAGTACTTC.

CDR3 in DNA: TGTGCCAGCAGACGGGGGCAGGGGGCGCGGAATGAGCAGTTCTTC. As protein: CASRRGQGARNEQFF. The chain recombines TRBV5-6 with TRBJ2-1, with 8 positions matching TRBD1. The CDR3 has 15 residues. V lost 5 bases and J lost 7; bases outside the gene matches: 11. The germline CDR1 and CDR2 sequences are SGHDT and YYEEEE.

This clonotype was found a few times. This chain uses TRBV29-1 with TRBJ2-1; tentative D call: TRBD1 (6 bases). V gave up 8 bases and J gave up 4 bases, with 15 bases separating them. This CDR3 contains 13 residues. In germline, CDR1 is SQVTM, CDR2 ANQGSEA. The CDR3 spells CSTQDSEYNEQFF. In nucleotides, the CDR3 is TGCAGCACCCAGGACAGCGAATACAATGAGCAGTTCTTC.

This clonotype has just a few counts. V is TRBV12-3 or TRBV12-4 and J is TRBJ1-1, with D perhaps TRBD1 (6 bases). Trimming cost V 5 bases and J 6 bases, with 16 bases left between them. The CDR3 consists of 14 residues. The CDR3 loop is CASSRDTEGAEAFF. CDR3 coding DNA: TGTGCCAGCAGTCGGGACACCGAGGGAGCTGAAGCTTTCTTT.